The clone carrying this T cell receptor beta chain was detected once. While infection was still active, Seattle patients were enrolled and then followed longitudinally. Original handling: Estimated nucleated cell counts came from reference gene primer amplification. Method: immunoSEQ multiplex PCR; TCRdb's copy keeps in-frame clones and lacks some. V, J and clone size were drawn from that table, and D and trimming were deduced from the DNA. The sample holds 200,000 to 250,000 clones; approximately 90% are singletons and the top ten take about 6.7%. These data belong to a study of blood T cell repertoires in COVID-19. Looking at the study overall: T cells, B-cell-depleted T cells, or PBMCs provided the cDNA or gDNA that served as material.

V dropped 2 bases and J dropped 3 bases, with 20 bases sitting between them. CDR1 and CDR2 (germline): SEHNR, FQNEAQ (reference sequence). The CDR3 contains 17 residues. V is TRBV7-9 and J is TRBJ2-7, with a tentative D call TRBD2 (5 bases). This sequence originates from a woman aged 30 to 39 with COVID-19, enrolled during active disease. Sequenced: peripheral blood. The CDR3 region is CASSLSSKGAAIYEQYV. CDR3 sequence (DNA): TGTGCCAGCAGCTTAAGTTCTAAGGGAGCGGCCATCTACGAGCAGTACGTC.